The entry below gives a single T cell receptor beta chain sequence along with its context. As yet, its antigen is unknown. The CDR3 sequence is 15 residues long. Trimming stripped 6 bases from V and 6 bases from J, with 21 bases between. CDR1 MNHEY and CDR2 SVGAGI come from the germline V gene. The data stem from a study of post-analysis software for immune sequencing data. Sequencing libraries made from TCR beta cDNA carried unique molecular identifiers. cDNA molecules numbering about half a million came from roughly 1.1 to 9.2 million T cells. Using its own MiXCR run on the PCR reads, TCRdb lists one record per CDR3 protein. Of 750,000 to 950,000 distinct CDR3 sequences listed, approximately 57% were seen once; the top ten hold 4.6%. Broader study findings: Four or five TRBV segments (TRBV5-6, TRBV5-1 and TRBV20-1 among them) occurred more frequently in patients than in controls. Clustering by F measure revealed strong co-clustering among samples prepared together in one batch.

The rearrangement uses TRBV6-5 and TRBJ2-7; tentative D call: TRBD1 (6 bases). The source material was blood. The origin of this receptor is a girl aged 10-17 years with multiple sclerosis. CDR3 nucleotide sequence: TGTGCCAGCAGAAAAACAGGGTCAGCGTTCACCGAGCAGTACTTC. It is translated as CASRKTGSAFTEQYF.